This paragraph covers one T cell receptor (beta chain) sequence. The antigen is undetermined. The data were obtained in a study of cytomegalovirus exposure and HLA in healthy donors. Study details: A subsequent analysis stated that the approximately 120 validation repertoires were run on the same platform as the approximately 710 first-cohort repertoires. Whole-study findings and limits: According to the study, roughly 160 TCR beta chains were cytomegalovirus-associated. The dataset shows that most TCR sequences were rare, while some public TCRs occurred in many donors.

Clones were read by immunoSEQ multiplex PCR, and TCRdb kept only the in-frame ones, dropping some. The table shows 200,000 to 300,000 clones, with over 75% occurring only once. The sequence came from a man aged 18 to 30 in good health and CMV-seropositive. The source material was PBMCs.

In DNA, the CDR3 is TGTGCCAGCAGTGTAATTGGAGCTGTCGGGGAGCTGTTTTTT. Its protein is CASSVIGAVGELFF. The chain couples TRBV2 to TRBJ2-2; unclear D gene. Germline V CDR1 and CDR2: SNHLY, FYNNEI. The CDR3 runs to 14 residues. V gave up 4 bases and J gave up 7 bases, with 13 bases separating them.